These 26 T cell receptor beta chains share one sample of origin, sequenced in a study of blood T cell repertoires in COVID-19 (dated by TCRdb to the early 2020s). Library preparation used the immunoSEQ multiplex PCR assay. The immuneACCESS repertoire file appears here via TCRdb, limited to in-frame rearrangements. These files lack a portion of the clones; in checked studies, under half of the deficit traces to unresolved V genes, and the cause of the others is not known. Recorded for this sample are some 120,000 clones; 84% of them occurred a single time. Together, the top ten hold 12% of the sample. Material for sequencing was peripheral blood. Receptors were obtained from a woman in her thirties who had recovered from COVID-19.

V usage is TRBV15 and J usage is TRBJ2-2, with 8 positions matching TRBD2. In germline, CDR1 is LNHNV, CDR2 YYDKDF (reference sequence). The CDR3 length is 17 residues. V trimming: 0 bases; J trimming: 4 bases; junction bases outside the gene matches: 7. The CDR3 DNA reads TGTGCCACCAGCAGAGAGGTGGTAGCGGGAAGCACCGGGGAGCTGTTTTTT. The encoded protein is CATSREVVAGSTGELFF.

This rearrangement joins TRBV12-3 or TRBV12-4 to TRBJ1-1; D might be TRBD1 (5 bases). This CDR3 is 12 amino acids long. The V end was cut by 9 bases, the J end by 7 bases, with 15 bases between. The CDR3 loop is CASSGGFIEAFF. Written as DNA, the CDR3 is TGTGCCAGTAGTGGGGGGTTTATTGAAGCTTTCTTT.

The rearrangement uses TRBV19 and TRBJ1-3; TRBD1 might be the D (5 bases). V lost 1 base and J lost 0, with 10 bases in between. This CDR3 has 16 residues. In germline, CDR1 is LNHDA, CDR2 SQIVND (reference sequence). CDR3 DNA: TGTGCCAGTAGTATAGGGACAACGGACTCTGGAAACACCATATATTTT. Translated: CASSIGTTDSGNTIYF.

V usage is TRBV7-9 and J usage is TRBJ1-3; D is unresolved. The CDR3 covers 15 residues. CDR1 is SEHNR, CDR2 FQNEAQ, per germline (reference sequence). The ends were cut back, 4 bases at V and 0 bases at J, with 10 bases in the middle. This chain's CDR3 is CASSSTDISGNTIYF. The CDR3 DNA reads as TGTGCCAGCAGCTCAACAGACATCTCTGGAAACACCATATATTTT.

The rearrangement joins TRBV6-6 to TRBJ2-7; D not resolved. V was cut by 5 bases and J by 1 base, with 12 bases left in between. The CDR3 consists of 14 residues. Per the germline V gene, CDR1 is MNHNY and CDR2 is SVGAGI (reference sequence). The CDR3: CASSHLAVSYEQYF. DNA for the CDR3: TGTGCCAGCAGTCACCTGGCGGTTTCCTACGAGCAGTACTTC.

This clone was detected once. This chain connects TRBV27 to TRBJ2-3, with 12 bases fitting TRBD2. Germline V gene data show CDR1 as MNHEY and CDR2 as SMNVEV (reference sequence). This CDR3 contains 18 residues. The ends lost 3 bases at V and 0 bases at J; junction bases unmatched: 7. The CDR3 region has the DNA TGTGCCAGCAGTTTGGCCCTAGCGGGAGGGATTAGCACAGATACGCAGTATTTT. Its protein is CASSLALAGGISTDTQYF.

This sequence joins TRBV12-3 or TRBV12-4 and TRBJ1-2, with D unclear. Deletions cut 0 bases from V and 4 bases from J, with 6 bases between. CDR3 length: 13 amino acids. CDR3 amino acids: CASSLAQSYGYTF. The CDR3 DNA follows: TGTGCCAGCAGTTTAGCACAGTCCTATGGCTACACCTTC.

The chain employs TRBV9 and TRBJ2-1, with D possibly matching TRBD2 (6 bases). In germline, CDR1 is SGDLS, CDR2 YYNGEE. This CDR3 comprises 19 residues. V was shortened by 3 bases and J by 9 bases, with 31 bases between the two germline ends. CDR3 DNA sequence: TGTGCCAGCAGCGGAAGGGATTGGGAGGCCAGGAATATACTTGCTGAGCAGTTCTTC. As protein: CASSGRDWEARNILAEQFF.

The J gene is TRBJ2-5, the V gene TRBV5-6; TRBD2 matches 7 bases. V was clipped by 3 bases and J by 4 bases; unmatched bases: 6. This CDR3 has 14 residues. CDR1 is SGHDT and CDR2 is YYEEEE in the germline V gene. CDR3 residues: CASSSGLEGETQYF. The CDR3, as DNA: TGTGCCAGCAGCTCCGGACTAGAGGGAGAGACCCAGTACTTC. Using reference TRBV5-6 and TRBJ2-5 for the parts outside the CDR3, the full variable domain is DAGVTQSPTHLIKTRGQQVTLRCSPKSGHDTVSWYQQALGQGPQFIFQYYEEEERQRGNFPDRFSGHQFPNYSSELNVNALLLGDSALYLCASSSGLEGETQYFGPGTRLLVL.

The chain recombines TRBV19 with TRBJ1-1; weak D call: TRBD1 (6 bases). The CDR3 totals 15 residues. Trimming stripped 1 base from V and 5 bases from J, with 14 bases between. In germline, CDR1 is LNHDA, CDR2 SQIVND (reference sequence). The CDR3 sequence is CASSIVHRATTEAFF. For the CDR3, the DNA is TGTGCCAGTAGTATAGTCCACAGGGCGACTACTGAAGCTTTCTTT.

This sequence joins TRBV7-9 and TRBJ2-3; 10 bases align to TRBD2. With V trimmed by 5 bases and J by 5 bases, 13 bases remained unmatched. The CDR3 totals 17 residues. CDR1 and CDR2 from the germline V gene are SEHNR and FQNEAQ (reference sequence). Written as DNA, the CDR3 is TGTGCCAGCAGCCCAGGGGGGACTAGCGCATTCAAAGATACGCAGTATTTT. As protein: CASSPGGTSAFKDTQYF.

This sequence joins TRBV15 and TRBJ1-1; no reliable D call. The CDR3 contains 13 residues. Germline V gene data show CDR1 as LNHNV and CDR2 as YYDKDF (reference sequence). Trimming removed 3 bases from V and 0 bases from J, with 5 bases in between. The CDR3 region is CATSSQVNTEAFF. In DNA form, the CDR3 reads TGTGCCACCAGCAGCCAGGTGAACACTGAAGCTTTCTTT.

The V and J genes are TRBV7-2 and TRBJ2-1; no clear D. V was shortened by 5 bases and J by 3 bases, with 14 bases between the two germline ends. Germline V CDR1 and CDR2: SGHTA, FQGNSA. There are 15 residues in the CDR3. CDR3 nucleotides: TGTGCCAGCAGCGCCAGCGACGATTACTACAATGAGCAGTTCTTC. It specifies CASSASDDYYNEQFF.

V is TRBV7-9 and J is TRBJ2-5, with D unclear. V was clipped by 0 bases and J by 6 bases, with 11 bases between them. CDR1 is SEHNR and CDR2 is FQNEAQ in the germline V gene (reference sequence). The CDR3 sequence is 14 residues long. The CDR3 DNA is TGTGCCAGCAGCTTAGCGCCAACAGAACAGACCCAGTACTTC. It encodes CASSLAPTEQTQYF.

The chain couples TRBV27 to TRBJ1-4; 7 nucleotides match TRBD1. The CDR3 is 15 amino acids. Trimming took 5 bases from V and 4 from J; bases not matched to a gene: 7. Germline assignment: CDR1 MNHEY and CDR2 SMNVEV (reference sequence). The CDR3 sequence is CASSPRTGGNEKLFF. CDR3 nucleotides: TGTGCCAGCAGTCCCCGGACAGGTGGTAATGAAAAACTGTTTTTT.

DNA for the CDR3: TGTGCCAGCAGCCAGGATTGGACTAGCGGGAGGCAGACCCAGTACTTC. As protein: CASSQDWTSGRQTQYF. The chain couples TRBV4-2 to TRBJ2-5; TRBD2 agrees at 14 bases. V dropped 3 bases and J dropped 6; count of bases not matched to a gene: 6. The CDR3 has 16 amino acids. In germline, CDR1 is LGHNA, CDR2 YNFKEQ.

This chain uses TRBV29-1 with TRBJ1-3; D is unresolved. V was cut by 0 bases and J by 2 bases, with 5 bases left in between. The germline V gene encodes CDR1 SQVTM and CDR2 ANQGSEA. The length of the CDR3 is 13 residues. The CDR3 sequence: CSVEDTAGNTIYF. The CDR3 DNA is TGCAGCGTTGAAGATACAGCTGGAAACACCATATATTTT.

CDR3 residues: CASSQAYTDTQYF. The CDR3 coding sequence is TGTGCCAGCAGCCAAGCTTATACAGATACGCAGTATTTT. The chain is built from TRBV4-2 and TRBJ2-3; D is unclear. V lost 1 base and J lost 3, with 5 bases in between. The CDR3 runs to 13 residues. Germline CDR1 reads LGHNA; CDR2 reads YNFKEQ.

In its sample, this clone was seen once. V and J are TRBV30 and TRBJ1-1; the match to TRBD1 covers 10 bases. The CDR3 runs 12 residues. CDR1 and CDR2 (germline): GTSNPN, SVGIG (reference sequence). The J segment lost 5 bases and the V segment lost 5 bases, leaving 2 bases of the junction unmatched. CDR3 DNA: TGTGCCTGGGGACAGGGGGGTACTGAAGCTTTCTTT. Protein: CAWGQGGTEAFF.

The chain employs TRBV9 and TRBJ1-2; D remains unclear. This CDR3 region has 11 residues. Trimming took off 3 bases at V and 2 bases at J, with 2 bases between the two ends. Looked up from germline, CDR1 is SGDLS and CDR2 is YYNGEE. CDR3 nucleotide sequence: TGTGCCAGCAGCGCAAACTATGGCTACACCTTC. Translating it yields CASSANYGYTF.

This clone was observed a single time. The V gene is TRBV4-1, the J gene TRBJ2-3, with TRBD1 identical over 11 bases. CDR1 and CDR2 from the germline V gene are MGHRA and YSYEKL. The CDR3 extends over 20 amino acids. V lost 1 base and J lost 2; bases outside the gene matches: 14. The CDR3, as DNA: TGCGCCAGCAGCCAAGCCGGACAGGGGGCGGGCAGGAGGTCCACAGATACGCAGTATTTT. Translation: CASSQAGQGAGRRSTDTQYF.

The CDR3 loop reads CASSPRGLQRAAFF. The CDR3 DNA reads as TGTGCCAGCAGCCCACGGGGATTACAGCGAGCAGCTTTCTTT. This chain joins TRBV9 and TRBJ1-1; D ambiguous. The CDR3 length is 14 residues. Trimming removed 4 bases at V and 10 bases at J, with 20 bases between. Germline V lookup: CDR1 SGDLS, CDR2 YYNGEE.

This rearrangement joins TRBV11-2 to TRBJ1-2, with no clear D. V shed 5 bases and J shed 0 bases, with 4 bases lying between them. This CDR3 contains 12 residues. Germline CDR1 reads SGHAT; CDR2 reads FQNNGV. The CDR3 DNA reads TGTGCCAGCAGCCAAACTAACTATGGCTACACCTTC. It codes for CASSQTNYGYTF.

The chain combines TRBV2 with TRBJ2-7; weak D call: TRBD2 (5 bases). Germline V gene sequence: CDR1 SNHLY, CDR2 FYNNEI. The CDR3 runs 13 residues. V was trimmed by 5 bases and J by 5 bases, leaving 13 bases between them. The CDR3 loop is CASSPRGRHEQYF. As DNA, the CDR3 is TGTGCCAGCAGTCCTCGGGGTAGGCACGAGCAGTACTTC.

CDR3 amino acids: CAWTGRGDTEAFF. The DNA of the CDR3 is TGTGCCTGGACAGGCAGGGGTGACACTGAAGCTTTCTTT. The genes are TRBV30 and TRBJ1-1, with TRBD1 as a possible D gene (6 bases). CDR1 and CDR2 from the germline V gene are GTSNPN and SVGIG (reference sequence). V was cut by 4 bases and J by 3 bases, with 12 bases left in between. This CDR3 is built from 13 residues.

J is TRBJ1-1 and V is TRBV2, with D maybe TRBD1 (5 bases). Trimming cost V 4 bases and J 1 base, with 13 bases left between them. The CDR3 covers 15 residues. CDR1 is SNHLY, CDR2 FYNNEI, per germline. CDR3 DNA: TGTGCCAGCAGTGTCCAGGGTCTCGGGAACACTGAAGCTTTCTTT. Translation gives CASSVQGLGNTEAFF. Combining the CDR3 with reference TRBV2 and TRBJ1-1 gives the whole variable domain EPEVTQTPSHQVTQMGQEVILRCVPISNHLYFYWYRQILGQKVEFLVSFYNNEISEKSEIFDDQFSVERPDGSNFTLKIRSTKLEDSAMYFCASSVQGLGNTEAFFGQGTRLTVV.